This T cell receptor beta chain was captured by sequencing in a study of shared clonotypes between healthy human individuals. Assay used: immunoSEQ multiplex PCR; TCRdb lists only in-frame clones, some missing. The profile covers over 2,000,000 clones, with around 95% appearing a single time and about 1.7% taken by the ten largest. V was trimmed by 0 bases and J by 9 bases, leaving 8 bases between them. This CDR3 contains 12 residues. Germline V gene lookup returns CDR1 MNHEY and CDR2 SVGAGI. Naive CD8 cells lacked CD45RO and underwent positive selection for CCR7, leaving out terminally differentiated effector memory CD45RA+ cells. Donors were Caucasian adults residing in Nashville, Tennessee, USA.

The source of this sequence is a man younger than 35 in good health. Some clones in this sample may be carry-over from other donors' samples. The material sequenced was naive CD8+ T cells from PBMCs. The chain has TRBV6-5 and TRBJ2-5; D gene unclear. The CDR3 protein is CASSYSPPAQYF. CDR3 coding DNA: TGTGCCAGCAGTTACTCTCCGCCAGCCCAGTACTTC.